Listed below are T cell receptor beta chains from one sample, sequenced in a study of blood T cell repertoires in COVID-19. Clones were read by immunoSEQ multiplex PCR, and TCRdb kept only the in-frame ones, dropping some. Of about 160,000 clones in the sample, around 90% were seen once. Specimen: peripheral blood. The receptors stem from a woman between 55 and 75 years old with active or convalescent COVID-19. The CDR3 runs from the conserved cysteine through the conserved F or W. Fields, in order: clone size, J gene, V gene, D gene, CDR3 protein, CDR3 DNA. A D gene is named only where the DNA matches it firmly. The size entry is marked missing in some rows and otherwise reads once, few, many or a size class.

clone size: -
J gene: TRBJ2-1
V gene: TRBV5-4
D gene: -
CDR3 protein: CASSSTGEQFF
CDR3 DNA: TGTGCCAGCAGCTCCACAGGAGAGCAGTTCTTC

clone size: -
J gene: TRBJ2-5
V gene: TRBV29-1
D gene: -
CDR3 protein: CSVDGQGGETQYF
CDR3 DNA: TGCAGCGTTGATGGCCAGGGGGGAGAGACCCAGTACTTC

clone size: -
J gene: TRBJ1-2
V gene: TRBV12-5
D gene: TRBD1
CDR3 protein: CASGLVEGQANTF
CDR3 DNA: TGTGCTAGTGGTTTGGTAGAGGGACAGGCTAACACCTTC

clone size: -
J gene: TRBJ2-7
V gene: TRBV4-3
D gene: -
CDR3 protein: CASSQEMGASYEQYF
CDR3 DNA: TGCGCCAGCAGCCAAGAAATGGGAGCCTCCTACGAGCAGTACTTC

clone size: -
J gene: TRBJ1-6
V gene: TRBV13
D gene: -
CDR3 protein: CASRSHPKQSSPLHF
CDR3 DNA: TGTGCCAGCAGATCTCACCCCAAACAGAGTTCACCCCTCCACTTT

clone size: -
J gene: TRBJ1-5
V gene: TRBV9
D gene: TRBD1
CDR3 protein: CASSAGQANQPQHF
CDR3 DNA: TGTGCCAGCAGCGCCGGACAGGCTAATCAGCCCCAGCATTTT

clone size: -
J gene: TRBJ1-5
V gene: TRBV6-4
D gene: -
CDR3 protein: CASTGLGGDDNQPQHF
CDR3 DNA: TGTGCCAGCACCGGACTAGGGGGAGACGACAATCAGCCCCAGCATTTT

clone size: -
J gene: TRBJ2-3
V gene: TRBV4-3
D gene: -
CDR3 protein: CASSRRADKDTQYF
CDR3 DNA: TGCGCCAGCAGCCGCCGGGCGGACAAAGATACGCAGTATTTT

clone size: -
J gene: TRBJ2-7
V gene: TRBV7-3
D gene: -
CDR3 protein: CASSIAIGSYEQYF
CDR3 DNA: TGTGCCAGCAGCATAGCCATAGGCTCCTACGAGCAGTACTTC

clone size: -
J gene: TRBJ2-5
V gene: TRBV7-2
D gene: -
CDR3 protein: CASSLVRVDGETQYF
CDR3 DNA: TGTGCCAGCAGCTTAGTCCGGGTAGACGGTGAGACCCAGTACTTC

clone size: few
J gene: TRBJ1-6
V gene: TRBV4-3
D gene: -
CDR3 protein: CASRAAGGKNSPLHF
CDR3 DNA: TGCGCCAGCAGGGCGGCGGGGGGAAAGAATTCACCCCTCCACTTT

clone size: -
J gene: TRBJ2-1
V gene: TRBV11-2
D gene: -
CDR3 protein: CASSLLKSRRSSYNEQFF
CDR3 DNA: TGTGCCAGCAGCTTACTTAAGTCGAGGCGGAGCTCCTACAATGAGCAGTTCTTC

clone size: -
J gene: TRBJ1-4
V gene: TRBV19
D gene: TRBD1
CDR3 protein: CASRGDRGTEKLFF
CDR3 DNA: TGTGCCAGTAGAGGGGACAGGGGAACTGAAAAACTGTTTTTT

clone size: -
J gene: TRBJ1-3
V gene: TRBV15
D gene: TRBD1
CDR3 protein: CATSRDPGGGNTIYF
CDR3 DNA: TGTGCCACCAGCAGAGATCCAGGGGGAGGAAACACCATATATTTT

clone size: -
J gene: TRBJ2-1
V gene: TRBV5-5
D gene: TRBD2
CDR3 protein: CASSLAGATMGEQFF
CDR3 DNA: TGTGCCAGCAGCTTAGCGGGGGCCACGATGGGTGAGCAGTTCTTC

clone size: -
J gene: TRBJ2-7
V gene: TRBV27
D gene: TRBD1
CDR3 protein: CASTRTGSAYEQYF
CDR3 DNA: TGTGCCAGCACCCGGACAGGGTCTGCCTACGAGCAGTACTTC

clone size: -
J gene: TRBJ2-7
V gene: TRBV15
D gene: -
CDR3 protein: CATSRALEREQYF
CDR3 DNA: TGTGCCACCAGCAGGGCTTTGGAGCGCGAGCAGTACTTC

clone size: -
J gene: TRBJ2-1
V gene: TRBV27
D gene: TRBD2
CDR3 protein: CASSLLGLASFDEQFF
CDR3 DNA: TGTGCCAGCAGTTTACTTGGACTAGCTTCGTTCGATGAGCAGTTCTTC

clone size: -
J gene: TRBJ2-3
V gene: TRBV10-3
D gene: TRBD2
CDR3 protein: CAISGTSGTSTDTQYF
CDR3 DNA: TGTGCCATCAGCGGGACTAGCGGGACAAGCACAGATACGCAGTATTTT

clone size: -
J gene: TRBJ1-5
V gene: TRBV19
D gene: -
CDR3 protein: CASSIESNQPQHF
CDR3 DNA: TGTGCCAGTAGTATTGAGAGCAATCAGCCCCAGCATTTT

clone size: -
J gene: TRBJ1-2
V gene: TRBV19
D gene: TRBD1
CDR3 protein: CASSINSGTGQFYGYAF
CDR3 DNA: TGTGCCAGTAGTATTAACTCTGGGACAGGGCAATTCTATGGCTACGCCTTC

clone size: -
J gene: TRBJ1-3
V gene: TRBV5-4
D gene: TRBD1
CDR3 protein: CASSFWTGDGNTIYF
CDR3 DNA: TGTGCCAGCAGCTTTTGGACAGGGGACGGAAACACCATATATTTT

clone size: -
J gene: TRBJ1-2
V gene: TRBV7-2
D gene: -
CDR3 protein: CASSLVTGPNYGYTF
CDR3 DNA: TGTGCCAGCAGCTTAGTCACAGGCCCTAACTATGGCTACACCTTC